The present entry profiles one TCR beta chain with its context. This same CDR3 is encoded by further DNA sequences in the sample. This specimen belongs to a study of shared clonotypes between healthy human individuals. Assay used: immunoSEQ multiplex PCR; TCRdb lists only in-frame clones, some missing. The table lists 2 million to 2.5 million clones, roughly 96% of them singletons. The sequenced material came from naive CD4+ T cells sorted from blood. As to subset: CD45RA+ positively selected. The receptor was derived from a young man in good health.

The CDR3 bases are TGTGCCATCAGTGACGGAGTGAACACTGAAGCTTTCTTT. Its protein is CAISDGVNTEAFF. The chain links TRBV10-3 to TRBJ1-1; D is unresolved. CDR3 length: 13 amino acids. Trimming stripped 3 bases from V and 0 bases from J, with 5 bases between. The V gene's germline CDR1 is ENHRY and CDR2 SYGVKD.